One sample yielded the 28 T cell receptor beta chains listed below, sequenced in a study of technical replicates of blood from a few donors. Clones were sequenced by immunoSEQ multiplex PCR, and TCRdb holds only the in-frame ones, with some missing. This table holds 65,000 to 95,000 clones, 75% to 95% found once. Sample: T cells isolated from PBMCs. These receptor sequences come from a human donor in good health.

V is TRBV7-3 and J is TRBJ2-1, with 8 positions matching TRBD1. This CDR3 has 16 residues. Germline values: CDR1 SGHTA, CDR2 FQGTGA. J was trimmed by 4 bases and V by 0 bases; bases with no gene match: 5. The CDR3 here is CASSLTDRGFYNEQFF. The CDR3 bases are TGTGCCAGCAGCTTAACCGACAGGGGCTTTTACAATGAGCAGTTCTTC.

The CDR3 loop is CASSLGETNSGANVLTF. The CDR3, as DNA: TGTGCCAGCAGCTTAGGAGAAACTAACTCTGGGGCCAACGTCCTGACTTTC. This chain uses TRBV7-6 with TRBJ2-6; D unresolved. The CDR3 totals 17 residues. The V end lost 1 base, the J end lost 0 bases, and 10 bases lay between the germline ends. Germline assignment: CDR1 SGHVS and CDR2 FNYEAQ.

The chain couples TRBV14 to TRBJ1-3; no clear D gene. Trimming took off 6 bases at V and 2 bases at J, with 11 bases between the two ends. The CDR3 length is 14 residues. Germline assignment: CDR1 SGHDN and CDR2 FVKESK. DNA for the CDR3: TGTGCCAGCAGTTGGTCCGGGACTGGAAACACCATATATTTT. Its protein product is CASSWSGTGNTIYF.

CDR3 loop: CASSQGYLKSYEQYF. The CDR3 DNA follows: TGCGCCAGCAGCCAAGGATACCTAAAGAGCTACGAGCAGTACTTC. The J gene is TRBJ2-7, the V gene TRBV4-1; D uncertain. Trimming left V 1 base short and J 3 bases short, with 13 bases between. Germline V gene data show CDR1 as MGHRA and CDR2 as YSYEKL. CDR3 size: 15 residues.

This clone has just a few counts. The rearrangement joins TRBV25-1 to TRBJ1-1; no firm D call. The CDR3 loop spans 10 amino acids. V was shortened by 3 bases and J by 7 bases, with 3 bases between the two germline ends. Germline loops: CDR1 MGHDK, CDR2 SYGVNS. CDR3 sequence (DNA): TGTGCCAGCAGTGACGGTGAAGCTTTCTTT. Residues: CASSDGEAFF.

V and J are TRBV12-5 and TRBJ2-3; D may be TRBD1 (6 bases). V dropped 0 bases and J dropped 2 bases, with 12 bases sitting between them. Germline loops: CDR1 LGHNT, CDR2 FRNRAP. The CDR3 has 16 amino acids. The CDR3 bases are TGTGCTAGTGGTTTGGTAGTGGGGGCCCTCACAGATACGCAGTATTTT. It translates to CASGLVVGALTDTQYF.

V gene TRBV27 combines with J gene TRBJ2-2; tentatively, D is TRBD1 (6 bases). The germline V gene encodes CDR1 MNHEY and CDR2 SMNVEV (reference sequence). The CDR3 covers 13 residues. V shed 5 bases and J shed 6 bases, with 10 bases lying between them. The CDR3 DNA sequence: TGTGCCAGCAGTCCCCAGGGGCCCGGGGAGCTGTTTTTT. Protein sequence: CASSPQGPGELFF.

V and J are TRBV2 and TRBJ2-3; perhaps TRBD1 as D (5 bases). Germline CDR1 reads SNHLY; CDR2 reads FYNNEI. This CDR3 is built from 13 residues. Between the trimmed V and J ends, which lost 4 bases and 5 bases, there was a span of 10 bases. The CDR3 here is CASSAQGIDTQYF. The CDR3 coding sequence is TGTGCCAGCAGTGCCCAGGGCATAGATACGCAGTATTTT.

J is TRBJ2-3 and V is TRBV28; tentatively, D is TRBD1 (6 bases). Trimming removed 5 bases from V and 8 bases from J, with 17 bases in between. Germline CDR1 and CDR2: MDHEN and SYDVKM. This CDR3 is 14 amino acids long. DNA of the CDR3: TGTGCCAGCAGTACAGGGAAACCTGGGGGTACGCAGTATTTT. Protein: CASSTGKPGGTQYF. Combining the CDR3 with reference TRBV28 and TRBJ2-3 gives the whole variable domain DVKVTQSSRYLVKRTGEKVFLECVQDMDHENMFWYRQDPGLGLRLIYFSYDVKMKEKGDIPEGYSVSREKKERFSLILESASTNQTSMYLCASSTGKPGGTQYFGPGTRLTVL.

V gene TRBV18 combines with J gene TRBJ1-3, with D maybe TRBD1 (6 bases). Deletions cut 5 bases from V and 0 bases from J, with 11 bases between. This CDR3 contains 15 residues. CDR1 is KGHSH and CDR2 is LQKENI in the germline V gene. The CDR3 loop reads CASSSGQNSGNTIYF. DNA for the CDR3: TGTGCCAGCTCATCCGGACAGAACTCTGGAAACACCATATATTTT.

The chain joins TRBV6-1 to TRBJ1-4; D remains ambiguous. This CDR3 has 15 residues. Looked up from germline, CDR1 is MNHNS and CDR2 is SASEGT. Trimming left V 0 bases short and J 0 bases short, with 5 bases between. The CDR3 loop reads CASSEATSTNEKLFF. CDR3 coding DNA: TGTGCCAGCAGTGAAGCAACATCAACTAATGAAAAACTGTTTTTT.

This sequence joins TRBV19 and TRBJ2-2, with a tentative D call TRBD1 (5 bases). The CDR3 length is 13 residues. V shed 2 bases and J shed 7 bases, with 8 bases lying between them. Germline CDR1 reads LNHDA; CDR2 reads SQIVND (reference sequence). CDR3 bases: TGTGCCAGTAGTATACTAGGGGTCGGGGAGCTGTTTTTT. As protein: CASSILGVGELFF.

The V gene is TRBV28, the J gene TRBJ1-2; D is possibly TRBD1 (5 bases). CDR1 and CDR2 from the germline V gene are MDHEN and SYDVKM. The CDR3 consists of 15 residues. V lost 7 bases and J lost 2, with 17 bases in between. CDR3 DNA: TGTGCCAGCACTCCCGCGGGGGAACTAAACTATGGCTACACCTTC. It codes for CASTPAGELNYGYTF.

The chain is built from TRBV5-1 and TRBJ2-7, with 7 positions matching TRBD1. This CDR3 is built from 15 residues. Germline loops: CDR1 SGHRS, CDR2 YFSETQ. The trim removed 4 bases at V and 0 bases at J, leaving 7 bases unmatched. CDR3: CASSRYRGSSYEQYF. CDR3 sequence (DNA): TGCGCCAGCAGCCGATACAGGGGTAGCTCCTACGAGCAGTACTTC.

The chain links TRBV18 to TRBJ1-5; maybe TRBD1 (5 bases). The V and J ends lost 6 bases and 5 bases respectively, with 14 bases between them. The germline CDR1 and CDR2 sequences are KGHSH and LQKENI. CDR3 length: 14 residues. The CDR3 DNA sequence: TGTGCCAGCTCGGGGCTTGATGGGGATCAGCCCCAGCATTTT. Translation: CASSGLDGDQPQHF. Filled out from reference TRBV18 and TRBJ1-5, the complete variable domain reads NAGVMQNPRHLVRRRGQEARLRCSPMKGHSHVYWYRQLPEEGLKFMVYLQKENIIDESGMPKERFSAEFPKEGPSILRIQQVVRGDSAAYFCASSGLDGDQPQHFGDGTRLSIL.

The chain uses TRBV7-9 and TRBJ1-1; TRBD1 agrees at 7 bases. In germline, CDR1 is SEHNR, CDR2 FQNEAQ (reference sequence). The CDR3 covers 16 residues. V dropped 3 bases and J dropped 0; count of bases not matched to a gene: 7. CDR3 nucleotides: TGTGCCAGCAGCTTTCAGGCGACAGGGATGAACACTGAAGCTTTCTTT. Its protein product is CASSFQATGMNTEAFF. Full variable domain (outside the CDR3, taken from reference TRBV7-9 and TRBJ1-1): DTGVSQNPRHKITKRGQNVTFRCDPISEHNRLYWYRQTLGQGPEFLTYFQNEAQLEKSRLLSDRFSAERPKGSFSTLEIQRTEQGDSAMYLCASSFQATGMNTEAFFGQGTRLTVV.

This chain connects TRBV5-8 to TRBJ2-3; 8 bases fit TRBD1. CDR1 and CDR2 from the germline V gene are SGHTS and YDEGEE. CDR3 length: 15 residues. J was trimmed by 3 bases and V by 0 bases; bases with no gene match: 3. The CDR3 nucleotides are TGTGCCAGCAGCTTGGGGGACAGGAGGACAGATACGCAGTATTTT. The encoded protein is CASSLGDRRTDTQYF.

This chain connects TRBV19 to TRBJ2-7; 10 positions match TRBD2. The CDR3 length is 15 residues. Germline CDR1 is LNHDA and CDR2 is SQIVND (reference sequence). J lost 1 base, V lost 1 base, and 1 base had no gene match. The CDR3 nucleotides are TGTGCCAGTAGTATAGTAGCGGGAGGTTCCTACGAGCAGTACTTC. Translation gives CASSIVAGGSYEQYF. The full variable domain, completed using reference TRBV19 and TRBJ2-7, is DGGITQSPKYLFRKEGQNVTLSCEQNLNHDAMYWYRQDPGQGLRLIYYSQIVNDFQKGDIAEGYSVSREKKESFPLTVTSAQKNPTAFYLCASSIVAGGSYEQYFGPGTRLTVT.

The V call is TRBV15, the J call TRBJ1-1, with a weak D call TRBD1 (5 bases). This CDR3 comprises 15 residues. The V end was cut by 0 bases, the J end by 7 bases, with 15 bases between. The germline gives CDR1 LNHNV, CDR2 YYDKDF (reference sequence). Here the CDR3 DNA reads TGTGCCACCAGCAGAGATTCGAGGGGACTTCATGAAGCTTTCTTT. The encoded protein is CATSRDSRGLHEAFF.

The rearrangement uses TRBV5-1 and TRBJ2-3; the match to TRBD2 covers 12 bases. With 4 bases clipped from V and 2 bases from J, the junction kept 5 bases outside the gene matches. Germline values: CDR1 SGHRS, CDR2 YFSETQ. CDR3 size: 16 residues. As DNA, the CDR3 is TGCGCCAGCAGCGTTGGACTAGCGGGGTTCACAGATACGCAGTATTTT. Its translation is CASSVGLAGFTDTQYF.

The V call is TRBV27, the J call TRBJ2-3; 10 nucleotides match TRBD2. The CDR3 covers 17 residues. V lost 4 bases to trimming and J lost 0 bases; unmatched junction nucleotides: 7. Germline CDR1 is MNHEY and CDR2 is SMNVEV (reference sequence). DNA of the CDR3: TGTGCCAGCAGTTCCCGAGGACTAGCGGCTAGCACAGATACGCAGTATTTT. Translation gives CASSSRGLAASTDTQYF.

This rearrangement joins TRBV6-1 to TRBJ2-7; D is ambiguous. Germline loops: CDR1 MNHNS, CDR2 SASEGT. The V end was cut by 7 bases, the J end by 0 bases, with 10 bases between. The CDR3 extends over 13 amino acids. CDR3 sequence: CASTESGSYEQYF. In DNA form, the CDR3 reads TGTGCCAGCACTGAGTCGGGCTCCTACGAGCAGTACTTC.

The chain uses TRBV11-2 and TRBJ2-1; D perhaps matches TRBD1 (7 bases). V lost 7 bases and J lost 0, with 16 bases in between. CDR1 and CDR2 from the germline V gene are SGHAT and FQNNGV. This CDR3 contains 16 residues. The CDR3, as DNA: TGTGCCAGCATTACGAGGGGGGACAGCTCCTACAATGAGCAGTTCTTC. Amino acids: CASITRGDSSYNEQFF.

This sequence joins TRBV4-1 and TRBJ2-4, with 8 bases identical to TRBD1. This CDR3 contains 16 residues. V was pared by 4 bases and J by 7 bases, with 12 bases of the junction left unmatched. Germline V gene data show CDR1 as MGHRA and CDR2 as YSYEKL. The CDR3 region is CASSRTSGDRRNIQYF. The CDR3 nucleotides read TGCGCCAGCAGCCGAACCTCTGGGGACAGGAGGAACATTCAGTACTTC.

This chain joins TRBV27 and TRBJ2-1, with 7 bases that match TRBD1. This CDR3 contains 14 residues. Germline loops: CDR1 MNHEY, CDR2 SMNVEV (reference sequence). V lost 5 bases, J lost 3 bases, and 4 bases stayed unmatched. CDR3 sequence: CASSPGQLYNEQFF. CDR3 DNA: TGTGCCAGCAGTCCGGGACAGCTCTACAATGAGCAGTTCTTC.

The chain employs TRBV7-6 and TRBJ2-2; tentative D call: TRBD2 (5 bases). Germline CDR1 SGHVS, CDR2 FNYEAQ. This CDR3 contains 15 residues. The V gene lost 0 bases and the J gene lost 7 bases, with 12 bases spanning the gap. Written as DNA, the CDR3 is TGTGCCAGCAGCTTAGCGTCTCTTGGGAGCGGGGAGCTGTTTTTT. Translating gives CASSLASLGSGELFF.

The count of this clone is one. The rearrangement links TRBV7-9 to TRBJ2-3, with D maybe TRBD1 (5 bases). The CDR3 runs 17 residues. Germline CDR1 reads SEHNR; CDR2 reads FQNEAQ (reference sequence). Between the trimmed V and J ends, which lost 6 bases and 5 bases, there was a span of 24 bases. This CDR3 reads CASRPRLGRDPLDTQYF. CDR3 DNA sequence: TGTGCCAGCAGACCGCGGTTAGGCAGGGATCCCTTAGATACGCAGTATTTT.

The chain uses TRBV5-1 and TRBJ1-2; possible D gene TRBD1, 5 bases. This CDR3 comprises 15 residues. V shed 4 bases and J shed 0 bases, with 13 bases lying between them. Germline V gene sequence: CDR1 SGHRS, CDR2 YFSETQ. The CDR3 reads CASSNTQAANYGYTF. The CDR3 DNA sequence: TGCGCCAGCAGCAATACACAGGCCGCTAACTATGGCTACACCTTC.